This T cell receptor beta chain derives from a study of blood T cell repertoires in COVID-19. Study at large: Acute and convalescent COVID-19 samples came from the United States, Italy and Spain.

Trimming took 5 bases from V and 3 from J; bases not matched to a gene: 6. Germline CDR1 reads SNHLY; CDR2 reads FYNNEI. The CDR3 is 15 amino acids. Study processing details: It was from reference gene primer amplification that nucleated cell counts were estimated. Measured with immunoSEQ multiplex PCR; TCRdb has only the in-frame clones, and not every one. Clone size and the V and J calls come from that table; the DNA yielded D and trimming. This sample has approximately 390,000 clones, with approximately 85% found just once. The origin of this receptor is a woman aged 40 to 55 with acute COVID-19. The chain couples TRBV2 to TRBJ1-4; 7 bases match TRBD1. The sequenced material came from PBMCs or T cells enriched from blood (not recorded which). The CDR3 loop reads CASSLTGAANEKLFF. The CDR3 DNA is TGTGCCAGCAGTCTAACAGGGGCAGCTAATGAAAAACTGTTTTTT.